The 28 T cell receptor beta chains in this list originate from one sample, sequenced in a study of neurological immune-mediated disorders. MiXCR, applied by TCRdb to the 5' RACE reads, yields one record per CDR3 protein. The top ten clones hold 2.2% of a sample with some 38,000 distinct CDR3 sequences, about 4.1% of them seen once. The sequenced material came from PBMCs. Source of these receptors: a man younger than 45 with multiple sclerosis.

This clonotype was picked up a small number of times. This clone may be a read error of a much larger clone one base away. The rearrangement uses TRBV15 and TRBJ2-5; D is undetermined. The germline V and J ends were trimmed by 0 bases and 2 bases, with 4 bases remaining between them. Germline V gene sequence: CDR1 LNHNV, CDR2 YYDKDF (reference sequence). The CDR3 extends over 13 amino acids. Here the CDR3 reads CATSRESQETQYF. The CDR3 DNA sequence: TGTGCCACCAGCAGAGAAAGTCAAGAGACCCAGTACTTC.

This clonotype was counted only a few times. J is TRBJ1-5 and V is TRBV15; D is undetermined. Trimming removed 0 bases at V and 5 bases at J, with 11 bases between. This CDR3 has 15 amino acids. Germline V gives CDR1 LNHNV, CDR2 YYDKDF (reference sequence). The CDR3 reads CATSRDGQRDQPQHF. In DNA form, the CDR3 reads TGTGCCACCAGCAGAGATGGCCAGAGAGATCAGCCCCAGCATTTT.

This clonotype was counted many times. The chain uses TRBV27 and TRBJ2-2; D is ambiguous. V was shortened by 3 bases and J by 6 bases, with 11 bases between the two germline ends. Germline loops: CDR1 MNHEY, CDR2 SMNVEV (reference sequence). The CDR3 is made up of 14 amino acids. The CDR3 nucleotides read TGTGCCAGCAGTTTCGTTCTGAGGTCCGGGGAGCTGTTTTTT. It yields the protein CASSFVLRSGELFF.

This clonotype was counted many times. The chain combines TRBV7-9 with TRBJ2-5; TRBD2 is a possible D gene (6 bases). The length of the CDR3 is 15 residues. V was pared by 5 bases and J by 1 base, with 14 bases between. Germline values: CDR1 SEHNR, CDR2 FQNEAQ (reference sequence). For the CDR3, the DNA is TGTGCCAGCAGCCCGACTAGTATCCCCCAAGAGACCCAGTACTTC. Amino acid sequence: CASSPTSIPQETQYF.

Relative to its sample, this clonotype is medium-sized. V is TRBV20-1 and J is TRBJ1-6; a weak D match, TRBD1 (5 bases). The CDR3 runs 15 residues. The ends were cut back, 6 bases at V and 0 bases at J, with 12 bases in the middle. Looked up from germline, CDR1 is DFQATT and CDR2 is SNEGSKA (reference sequence). Here the CDR3 DNA reads TGCAGTGCCCGGAAAGGGGTCTCCTATAATTCACCCCTCCACTTT. Protein sequence: CSARKGVSYNSPLHF.

This clonotype was found many times. The chain recombines TRBV15 with TRBJ2-1; maybe TRBD1 (5 bases). V gave up 6 bases and J gave up 1 base, with 10 bases separating them. This CDR3 contains 14 residues. Germline V gene data show CDR1 as LNHNV and CDR2 as YYDKDF (reference sequence). The CDR3: CATSSGSSYNEQFF. The CDR3 nucleotides are TGTGCCACCAGTTCAGGGTCGTCCTACAATGAGCAGTTCTTC.

There are many counts of this clonotype. This chain connects TRBV7-2 to TRBJ2-3; 9 bases align to TRBD2. J was trimmed by 3 bases and V by 7 bases; bases with no gene match: 14. This CDR3 is built from 17 residues. Germline CDR1 is SGHTA and CDR2 is FQGNSA. The CDR3 loop is CASKGQGPSGGTDTQYF. The CDR3 DNA reads TGTGCCAGCAAGGGCCAGGGCCCCAGCGGGGGGACAGATACGCAGTATTTT.

This clonotype was observed at least ten times. This rearrangement joins TRBV20-1 to TRBJ1-1; D may be TRBD1 (5 bases). Germline CDR1 DFQATT, CDR2 SNEGSKA (reference sequence). The CDR3 is 13 amino acids. The CDR3 spells CTVARTRFTEAFF. In DNA, the CDR3 is TGCACAGTGGCGAGGACACGATTCACTGAAGCTTTCTTT.

The chain combines TRBV20-1 with TRBJ1-5, with D possibly matching TRBD1 (5 bases). The CDR3 length is 15 residues. CDR1 and CDR2 from the germline V gene are DFQATT and SNEGSKA (reference sequence). Trimming removed 2 bases at V and 7 bases at J, with 18 bases between. Here the CDR3 reads CSARSALSEGQPQHF. CDR3 bases: TGCAGTGCTAGATCGGCCCTATCTGAGGGGCAGCCCCAGCATTTT.

This clonotype has ten or more counts. The DNA for the CDR3 is TGTGCCACCAGCAGAGGACCCGACACTGAAGCTTTCTTT. This encodes CATSRGPDTEAFF. The chain combines TRBV15 with TRBJ1-1; D is uncertain. The CDR3 sequence is 13 residues long. Trimming shortened V by 1 base and J by 3 bases, and 6 bases separated the two germline ends. Germline values: CDR1 LNHNV, CDR2 YYDKDF (reference sequence).

The chain recombines TRBV7-3 with TRBJ1-1; no reliable D call. V was trimmed by 3 bases and J by 7 bases, leaving 18 bases between them. From germline, CDR1 is SGHTA and CDR2 FQGTGA. CDR3 length: 15 amino acids. CDR3 DNA sequence: TGTGCCAGCAGCTTGGTGAATGGGCAGGCTAGTGAAGCTTTCTTT. This gives the protein CASSLVNGQASEAFF.

The V gene is TRBV29-1, the J gene TRBJ2-2; 7 bases map to TRBD1. Trimming took 7 bases from V and 1 from J; bases not matched to a gene: 9. The CDR3 loop spans 15 amino acids. Per germline, CDR1 SQVTM and CDR2 ANQGSEA. As DNA, the CDR3 is TGCAGCGCTTCCCCAGGGGGAATGAACACCGGGGAGCTGTTTTTT. Its protein product is CSASPGGMNTGELFF.

This clonotype has at least ten counts. This chain joins TRBV4-3 and TRBJ2-6, with D hard to call. This CDR3 contains 15 residues. Per the germline V gene, CDR1 is LGHNA and CDR2 is YSLEER. Trimming shortened V by 3 bases and J by 0 bases, and 6 bases separated the two germline ends. The CDR3 sequence: CASSHGRSGANVLTF. The CDR3 region has the DNA TGCGCCAGCAGCCATGGACGCTCTGGGGCCAACGTCCTGACTTTC.

This rearrangement joins TRBV6-6 to TRBJ1-1; no firm D call. In germline, CDR1 is MNHNY, CDR2 SVGAGI (reference sequence). CDR3 length equals 14 residues. The V end lost 0 bases, the J end lost 3 bases, and 8 bases lay between the germline ends. The CDR3 is CASSYSNGDTEAFF. The CDR3, as DNA: TGTGCCAGCAGTTACTCGAATGGGGACACTGAAGCTTTCTTT.

This clonotype has at least ten counts. The V and J genes are TRBV20-1 and TRBJ1-5; maybe TRBD1 (5 bases). This CDR3 is built from 14 residues. The germline V and J ends were trimmed by 3 bases and 3 bases, with 12 bases remaining between them. In germline, CDR1 is DFQATT, CDR2 SNEGSKA (reference sequence). The DNA of the CDR3 is TGCAGTGCTAGCATGGGGGTCTTCAATCAGCCCCAGCATTTT. As protein: CSASMGVFNQPQHF.

This clonotype was seen ten or more times. The rearrangement links TRBV7-2 to TRBJ2-7; 8 bases are shared with TRBD2. Per the germline V gene, CDR1 is SGHTA and CDR2 is FQGNSA. V lost 4 bases, J lost 10 bases, and 12 bases stayed unmatched. This CDR3 spans 14 amino acids. The CDR3: CASSSPPGGGPQYF. In DNA form, the CDR3 reads TGTGCCAGCAGCTCCCCCCCAGGCGGGGGGCCCCAGTACTTC.

The table lists this clonotype with many counts. J is TRBJ2-2 and V is TRBV5-1; D is possibly TRBD1 (5 bases). V was shortened by 2 bases and J by 10 bases, with 12 bases between the two germline ends. CDR3 size: 13 residues. CDR1 is SGHRS, CDR2 YFSETQ, per germline. CDR3 nucleotides: TGCGCCAGCAGCTTTTCTTTAGGGGCGGAGCTGTTTTTT. Residues: CASSFSLGAELFF.

This clonotype was observed many times. The chain recombines TRBV5-1 with TRBJ2-1, with 15 positions matching TRBD2. Germline CDR1 SGHRS, CDR2 YFSETQ. The ends lost 3 bases at V and 8 bases at J; junction bases unmatched: 6. This CDR3 spans 16 amino acids. CDR3 protein: CASSSGLAGGHDEQFF. CDR3 DNA: TGCGCCAGCAGCTCCGGACTAGCGGGGGGGCATGATGAGCAGTTCTTC.

This clonotype has a count of ten or more. An end of the junction differs from the germline gene, which may be a read error. The chain joins TRBV20-1 to TRBJ1-5, with no clear D. Germline assignment: CDR1 DFQATT and CDR2 SNEGSKA (reference sequence). CDR3 length: 14 residues. In nucleotides, the CDR3 is TGCAGTGCTAGTCGACATGGTAGCAATCAGCCCCAGAATTTT. It specifies CSASRHGSNQPQNF.

Ten or more counts support this clonotype. The rearrangement uses TRBV5-1 and TRBJ2-2, with 8 bases matching TRBD1. Germline V gene sequence: CDR1 SGHRS, CDR2 YFSETQ. CDR3 size: 15 residues. V shed 2 bases, J shed 1 base, and the junction held 1 base outside the gene matches. CDR3 sequence reads: CASSFGTGNTGELFF. For the CDR3, the DNA is TGCGCCAGCAGCTTCGGGACAGGGAACACCGGGGAGCTGTTTTTT.

In its sample, this clonotype was seen many times. V usage is TRBV5-5 and J usage is TRBJ2-3, with 7 bases identical to TRBD2. Germline assignment: CDR1 SGHKS and CDR2 YYEKEE (reference sequence). This CDR3 has 15 residues. J was trimmed by 1 base and V by 1 base; bases with no gene match: 3. CDR3 coding DNA: TGTGCCAGCAGCTTGTTGGGACTACGCACAGATACGCAGTATTTT. This sequence encodes CASSLLGLRTDTQYF. Variable domain in full (rest from reference TRBV5-5 and TRBJ2-3): DAGVTQSPTHLIKTRGQQVTLRCSPISGHKSVSWYQQVLGQGPQFIFQYYEKEERGRGNFPDRFSARQFPNYSSELNVNALLLGDSALYLCASSLLGLRTDTQYFGPGTRLTVL.

This clonotype has at least ten counts. This chain uses TRBV7-2 with TRBJ1-1; the match to TRBD1 covers 7 bases. V dropped 6 bases and J dropped 3; count of bases not matched to a gene: 7. The CDR3 loop spans 14 amino acids. From germline, CDR1 is SGHTA and CDR2 FQGNSA. The CDR3 sequence: CASSRDRRDTEAFF. The CDR3 region has the DNA TGTGCCAGCAGTCGGGACAGAAGGGACACTGAAGCTTTCTTT.

This clonotype was seen only a few times. The rearrangement joins TRBV7-2 to TRBJ2-1; D not resolved. CDR1 is SGHTA and CDR2 is FQGNSA in the germline V gene. V lost 1 base to trimming and J lost 9 bases, with 13 bases between them. CDR3 length: 14 amino acids. CDR3 protein: CASSLVTRLGEQFF. The CDR3 DNA sequence: TGTGCCAGCAGCTTAGTAACCAGGCTAGGTGAGCAGTTCTTC.

Notes on this clonotype: Just one base apart from a much larger clone, this may be a read error. This sequence joins TRBV7-2 and TRBJ1-1; tentatively, D is TRBD1 (6 bases). This CDR3 is built from 14 residues. Germline V lookup: CDR1 SGHTA, CDR2 FQGNSA. The germline V and J ends were trimmed by 7 bases and 0 bases, with 12 bases remaining between them. For the CDR3, the DNA is TGTGCCAGCATCTTCCGGACAGTGAACACTGAAGCTTTCTTT. This encodes CASIFRTVNTEAFF. The full variable domain, rest sourced from reference TRBV7-2 and TRBJ1-1, is GAGVSQSPSNKVTEKGKDVELRCDPISGHTALYWYRQSLGQGLEFLIYFQGNSAPDKSGLPSDRFSAERTGGSVSTLTIQRTQQEDSAVYLCASIFRTVNTEAFFGQGTRLTVV.

This clonotype was detected many times. V is TRBV20-1 and J is TRBJ1-5; 8 bases match TRBD1. Unmatched junction bases numbered 5, after V lost 3 bases and J lost 7 bases. Germline assignment: CDR1 DFQATT and CDR2 SNEGSKA (reference sequence). The CDR3 sequence is 13 residues long. The CDR3 spells CSARAGGLQPQHF. The CDR3 nucleotides are TGCAGTGCTAGGGCAGGGGGCCTGCAGCCCCAGCATTTT.

V is TRBV7-2 and J is TRBJ2-7; 7 bases align to TRBD2. V was pared by 2 bases and J by 7 bases, with 11 bases of the junction left unmatched. Germline V lookup: CDR1 SGHTA, CDR2 FQGNSA. The CDR3 runs to 15 residues. As DNA, the CDR3 is TGTGCCAGCAGCTTATTCGGCACTCCCGGGGGGGAGCAGTACTTC. It translates to CASSLFGTPGGEQYF.

This clonotype was detected many times. This chain connects TRBV20-1 to TRBJ1-2; D remains ambiguous. Per germline, CDR1 DFQATT and CDR2 SNEGSKA (reference sequence). This CDR3 is 12 amino acids long. V lost 3 bases to trimming and J lost 4 bases, with 9 bases between them. CDR3 loop: CSARVSLYGYTF. DNA of the CDR3: TGCAGTGCTAGGGTATCCCTCTATGGCTACACCTTC.

This clonotype was detected many times. The chain employs TRBV7-9 and TRBJ1-1, with unresolved D. Germline V gene data show CDR1 as SEHNR and CDR2 as FQNEAQ (reference sequence). This CDR3 has 14 residues. Trimming pared 5 bases from V and 2 bases from J, leaving 12 bases between. CDR3 nucleotide sequence: TGTGCCAGCAGCCCTACCGGCACCAACACTGAAGCTTTCTTT. Its translation: CASSPTGTNTEAFF. Combining the CDR3 with reference TRBV7-9 and TRBJ1-1 gives the whole variable domain DTGVSQNPRHKITKRGQNVTFRCDPISEHNRLYWYRQTLGQGPEFLTYFQNEAQLEKSRLLSDRFSAERPKGSFSTLEIQRTEQGDSAMYLCASSPTGTNTEAFFGQGTRLTVV.